This T cell receptor (beta chain) was retrieved from a study of CD8+ T cells in alopecia areata. Study overall: Patients in the treated group were given tofacitinib by mouth, 5 to 10 mg twice a day.

Study-wide results and limits: Normal skin's resident alphabeta T cells are also sequenced in scalp samples. The link between baseline CD8+ expansion and response remains uncertain with one nonresponder.

Investigators isolated RNA and reverse transcribed it into cDNA to act as the sequencing template. The table came from immunoSEQ multiplex PCR; TCRdb's copy has only in-frame clones and leaves some out. The data contain about 190,000 clones, roughly 50% of them singletons. Germline CDR1 reads SGHDT; CDR2 reads YYEEEE. The CDR3 has 13 amino acids. V was shortened by 3 bases and J by 7 bases, with 13 bases between the two germline ends. This clone was counted only a few times. The antigen is undetermined. Treatment denoted: oral pan-JAK inhibitor, 5-10 mg twice daily. The TCR comes from a human donor with alopecia areata. The V call is TRBV5-6, the J call TRBJ1-1; the D is unclear. Material: CD8+ T cells sorted from blood, obtained at week 24, from a patient treated with tofacitinib. CDR3 in amino acids: CASSSGSNGEAFF. In nucleotides, the CDR3 is TGTGCCAGCAGCTCGGGGTCCAACGGTGAAGCTTTCTTT.